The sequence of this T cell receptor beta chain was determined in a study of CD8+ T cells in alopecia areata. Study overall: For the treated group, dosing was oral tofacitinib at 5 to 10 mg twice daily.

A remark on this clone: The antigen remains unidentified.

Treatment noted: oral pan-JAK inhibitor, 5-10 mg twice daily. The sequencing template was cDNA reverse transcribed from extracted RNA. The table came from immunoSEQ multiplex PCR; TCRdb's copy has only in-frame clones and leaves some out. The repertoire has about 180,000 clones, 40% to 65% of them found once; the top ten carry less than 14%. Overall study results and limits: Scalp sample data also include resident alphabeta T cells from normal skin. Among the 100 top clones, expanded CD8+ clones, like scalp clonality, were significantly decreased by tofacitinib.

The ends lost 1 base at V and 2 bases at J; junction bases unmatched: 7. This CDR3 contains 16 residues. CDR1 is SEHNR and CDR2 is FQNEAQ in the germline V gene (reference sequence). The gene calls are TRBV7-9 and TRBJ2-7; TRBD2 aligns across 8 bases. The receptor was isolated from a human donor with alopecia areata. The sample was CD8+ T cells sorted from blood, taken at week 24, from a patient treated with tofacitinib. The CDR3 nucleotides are TGTGCCAGCAGCTTAGATGGTAGCGGGGCGGCCTACGAGCAGTACTTC. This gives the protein CASSLDGSGAAYEQYF.